The 24 T cell receptor beta chains below were found in one sample sequenced in a study of T cell responses to AZD1222 COVID-19 vaccine. The assay was immunoSEQ multiplex PCR, and TCRdb's table has in-frame clones only and misses some. The repertoire has 100,000 to 150,000 clones, roughly 84% of them found once; the top ten carry approximately 16%. The input for sequencing was peripheral blood, taken 28 days after the second AZD1222 dose. The receptors stem from an adult who received the AZD1222 COVID-19 vaccine.

V and J are TRBV28 and TRBJ1-2, with TRBD1 identical over 9 bases. Germline V lookup: CDR1 MDHEN, CDR2 SYDVKM. V shed 10 bases, J shed 4 bases, and the junction held 10 bases outside the gene matches. The CDR3 is 14 residues long. The CDR3 loop reads CATDRPGQGYGYTF. As DNA, the CDR3 is TGTGCCACCGACAGACCGGGACAGGGCTATGGCTACACCTTC.

This rearrangement joins TRBV10-3 to TRBJ1-2, with D tentatively TRBD1 (5 bases). Germline V gene data show CDR1 as ENHRY and CDR2 as SYGVKD. V shed 6 bases and J shed 4 bases, with 12 bases lying between them. This CDR3 comprises 13 residues. DNA of the CDR3: TGTGCCATCAGCTCCGACAGCTCCTATGGCTACACCTTC. Translating gives CAISSDSSYGYTF.

This chain links TRBV2 with TRBJ1-6; 7 nucleotides line up with TRBD1. This CDR3 has 16 amino acids. Germline CDR1 SNHLY, CDR2 FYNNEI. V was pared by 5 bases and J by 0 bases, with 4 bases of the junction left unmatched. CDR3 region: CASSSQGSSYNSPLHF. Here the CDR3 DNA reads TGTGCCAGCAGTTCACAGGGGAGCTCCTATAATTCACCCCTCCACTTT.

This rearrangement joins TRBV6-6 to TRBJ2-7; TRBD2 matches 12 bases. The CDR3 is made up of 16 amino acids. CDR1 and CDR2 (germline): MNHNY, SVGAGI (reference sequence). V lost 2 bases and J lost 4; bases outside the gene matches: 6. CDR3 amino acids: CASSYGVGTSGYEQYF. The DNA for the CDR3 is TGTGCCAGCAGTTACGGAGTGGGGACTAGCGGGTACGAGCAGTACTTC.

The V and J genes are TRBV5-1 and TRBJ2-7, with 7 bases identical to TRBD1. CDR1 SGHRS and CDR2 YFSETQ come from the germline V gene. Losses at the gene ends were 1 base for V and 3 bases for J; bases not matched to a gene: 4. CDR3 length equals 14 residues. The CDR3 here is CASSLTGVGYEQYF. The CDR3 bases are TGCGCCAGCAGCTTGACAGGGGTGGGCTACGAGCAGTACTTC.

The chain is built from TRBV13 and TRBJ1-2, with 10 bases lining up with TRBD1. The CDR3 length is 15 residues. Germline loops: CDR1 PRHDT, CDR2 FYEKMQ (reference sequence). With 3 bases clipped from V and 4 bases from J, the junction kept 5 bases outside the gene matches. The CDR3 DNA reads as TGTGCCAGCAGCTTGGTGACAGGGGGCACCTATGGCTACACCTTC. This sequence encodes CASSLVTGGTYGYTF.

The count of this clone is one. The chain is built from TRBV27 and TRBJ2-6, with 9 bases lining up with TRBD2. V shed 9 bases and J 0 bases; nucleotides not matched to a gene: 3. The CDR3 spans 15 residues. Germline V gives CDR1 MNHEY, CDR2 SMNVEV (reference sequence). CDR3 amino acids: CASSGGLSGANVLTF. The DNA for the CDR3 is TGTGCCAGTAGCGGGGGCCTCTCTGGGGCCAACGTCCTGACTTTC.

This chain connects TRBV6-5 to TRBJ2-3, with D perhaps matching TRBD2 (6 bases). Germline V lookup: CDR1 MNHEY, CDR2 SVGAGI. V dropped 2 bases and J dropped 4 bases, with 13 bases sitting between them. CDR3 size: 15 residues. The CDR3 reads CASSYVSLAADTQYF. CDR3 nucleotides: TGTGCCAGCAGTTACGTTTCACTAGCAGCAGATACGCAGTATTTT.

V and J are TRBV27 and TRBJ1-6; tentatively, D is TRBD1 (5 bases). V was cut by 7 bases and J by 9 bases, with 16 bases left in between. The CDR3 runs 14 residues. Germline lookup yields CDR1 MNHEY and CDR2 SMNVEV (reference sequence). The CDR3 sequence is CASTPGGRASPLHF. Here the CDR3 DNA reads TGTGCCAGCACCCCGGGGGGAAGGGCTTCACCCCTCCACTTT.

The chain links TRBV30 to TRBJ2-3, with no clear D. Germline V gene lookup returns CDR1 GTSNPN and CDR2 SVGIG (reference sequence). The CDR3 contains 12 residues. Trimming removed 4 bases from V and 4 bases from J, with 9 bases in between. CDR3 nucleotide sequence: TGTGCCTGGAACGTGGCCCCAGATACGCAGTATTTT. This codes for CAWNVAPDTQYF.

The V gene is TRBV5-4, the J gene TRBJ1-5, with D tentatively TRBD1 (6 bases). V was trimmed by 4 bases and J by 2 bases, leaving 13 bases between them. CDR3 length equals 15 residues. Germline V gene data show CDR1 as SGHNT and CDR2 as YYREEE (reference sequence). Here the CDR3 reads CASSNQGKGNQPQHF. The CDR3 DNA reads as TGTGCCAGCAGCAATCAGGGGAAGGGCAATCAGCCCCAGCATTTT.

The chain combines TRBV7-9 with TRBJ2-3; tentatively, D is TRBD2 (5 bases). This CDR3 has 16 residues. Germline-derived CDR1 and CDR2 are SEHNR and FQNEAQ (reference sequence). The ends were cut back, 6 bases at V and 3 bases at J, with 19 bases in the middle. The DNA for the CDR3 is TGTGCCAGCAGACCCGTTTCAGGAGGTTGGACAGATACGCAGTATTTT. Amino acids: CASRPVSGGWTDTQYF.

This clone turned up a few times. The chain combines TRBV5-6 with TRBJ2-2, with 8 bases that match TRBD1. The CDR3 is 16 residues long. The germline CDR1 and CDR2 sequences are SGHDT and YYEEEE. V lost 2 bases, J lost 5 bases, and 8 bases stayed unmatched. The CDR3 is CASSFSRGLETGELFF. CDR3 nucleotide sequence: TGTGCCAGCAGCTTCAGCAGGGGGCTAGAGACCGGGGAGCTGTTTTTT. Drawing the rest from reference TRBV5-6 and TRBJ2-2, the complete variable domain is DAGVTQSPTHLIKTRGQQVTLRCSPKSGHDTVSWYQQALGQGPQFIFQYYEEEERQRGNFPDRFSGHQFPNYSSELNVNALLLGDSALYLCASSFSRGLETGELFFGEGSRLTVL.

The V and J genes are TRBV7-2 and TRBJ2-7; D gene uncertain. CDR3 length equals 14 residues. Germline-derived CDR1 and CDR2 are SGHTA and FQGNSA. V was trimmed by 1 base and J by 0 bases, leaving 7 bases between them. The CDR3 region is CASSLGHTSYEQYF. DNA of the CDR3: TGTGCCAGCAGCTTAGGTCACACCTCCTACGAGCAGTACTTC.

The chain has TRBV7-8 and TRBJ2-2; D is unclear. Germline V CDR1 and CDR2: SGHVS, FQNEAQ. This CDR3 has 15 residues. Deletions cut 2 bases from V and 4 bases from J, with 11 bases between. The CDR3 spells CASSLSTWATGELFF. The CDR3, as DNA: TGTGCCAGCAGCTTATCAACCTGGGCCACCGGGGAGCTGTTTTTT.

This clone was detected a few times. The chain couples TRBV13 to TRBJ1-4; D ambiguous. The CDR3 contains 14 residues. CDR1 is PRHDT and CDR2 is FYEKMQ in the germline V gene (reference sequence). V lost 5 bases to trimming and J lost 0 bases, with 7 bases between them. CDR3 nucleotide sequence: TGTGCCAGCAGCCAAAGAGCAACTAATGAAAAACTGTTTTTT. As protein: CASSQRATNEKLFF.

The genes are TRBV7-2 and TRBJ1-2, with 9 bases that match TRBD1. Germline CDR1 is SGHTA and CDR2 is FQGNSA. Trimming took 4 bases from V and 7 from J; bases not matched to a gene: 10. This CDR3 is 15 amino acids long. The CDR3 sequence: CASSSWAGQGGGYTF. DNA for the CDR3: TGTGCCAGCAGCTCATGGGCGGGACAGGGAGGTGGCTACACCTTC.

The genes are TRBV11-2 and TRBJ1-5; the D gene is possibly TRBD1 (6 bases). Looked up from germline, CDR1 is SGHAT and CDR2 is FQNNGV. Trimming took off 5 bases at V and 0 bases at J, with 17 bases between the two ends. This CDR3 region has 17 residues. CDR3 region: CASSNRDNQNSNQPQHF. The CDR3 nucleotides are TGTGCCAGCAGCAACCGGGACAACCAAAATAGCAATCAGCCCCAGCATTTT.

This clone came up once. This chain uses TRBV6-1 with TRBJ1-2; D gene uncertain. Per germline, CDR1 MNHNS and CDR2 SASEGT. The CDR3 is 15 residues long. Between the trimmed V and J ends, which lost 1 base and 4 bases, there was a span of 13 bases. CDR3 sequence reads: CASSEGPGSSYGYTF. Written as DNA, the CDR3 is TGTGCCAGCAGTGAAGGACCGGGCTCCAGCTATGGCTACACCTTC.

The V and J genes are TRBV5-4 and TRBJ1-2; D gene uncertain. The CDR3 has 13 amino acids. The germline gives CDR1 SGHNT, CDR2 YYREEE (reference sequence). V shed 2 bases and J shed 4 bases, with 9 bases lying between them. CDR3 DNA: TGTGCCAGCAGCTTTTCTGCGGGCTATGGCTACACCTTC. Translating it yields CASSFSAGYGYTF.

V is TRBV28 and J is TRBJ1-3; 7 bases map to TRBD1. The CDR3 has 13 residues. CDR1 and CDR2 from the germline V gene are MDHEN and SYDVKM. Germline trimming cut 6 bases from V and 8 bases from J; bases unmatched to any gene: 7. In nucleotides, the CDR3 is TGTGCCAGCAGAACACAGGGGCCTGACACCATATATTTT. Amino acid sequence: CASRTQGPDTIYF.

This clone turned up a few times. V and J are TRBV29-1 and TRBJ1-1; the D is unclear. Germline V gene lookup returns CDR1 SQVTM and CDR2 ANQGSEA. Trimming cost V 3 bases and J 6 bases, with 11 bases left between them. The CDR3 loop spans 12 amino acids. DNA for the CDR3: TGCAGCGTTGATTGGTCAGGTTCTGAAGCTTTCTTT. Translation: CSVDWSGSEAFF.

In regard to this clone: Other nucleotide sequences in the sample specify the same CDR3. This chain uses TRBV4-1 with TRBJ1-1; D not resolved. CDR1 and CDR2 (germline): MGHRA, YSYEKL. The CDR3 loop spans 14 amino acids. V dropped 1 base and J dropped 0 bases, with 6 bases sitting between them. CDR3 sequence: CASSQGQLNTEAFF. CDR3 DNA: TGCGCCAGCAGCCAAGGACAATTGAACACTGAAGCTTTCTTT.

The chain has TRBV30 and TRBJ2-3, with D tentatively TRBD1 (7 bases). V was shortened by 7 bases and J by 4 bases, with 21 bases between the two germline ends. The length of the CDR3 is 15 residues. From germline, CDR1 is GTSNPN and CDR2 SVGIG (reference sequence). As DNA, the CDR3 is TGTGCCTTCCGCGGGGCAGGGGGAATTGCAGATACGCAGTATTTT. It encodes CAFRGAGGIADTQYF.